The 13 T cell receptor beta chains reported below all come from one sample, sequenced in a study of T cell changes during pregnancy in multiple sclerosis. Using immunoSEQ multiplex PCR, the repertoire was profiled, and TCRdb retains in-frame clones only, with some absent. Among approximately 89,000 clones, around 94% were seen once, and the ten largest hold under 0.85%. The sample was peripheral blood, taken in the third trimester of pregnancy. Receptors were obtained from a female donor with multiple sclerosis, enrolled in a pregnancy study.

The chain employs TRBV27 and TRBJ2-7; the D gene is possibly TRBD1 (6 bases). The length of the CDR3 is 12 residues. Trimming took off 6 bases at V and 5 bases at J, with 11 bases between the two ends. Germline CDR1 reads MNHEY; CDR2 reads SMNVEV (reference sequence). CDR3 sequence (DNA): TGTGCCAGCAGAACAGGGCTCAACGAGCAGTACTTC. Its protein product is CASRTGLNEQYF.

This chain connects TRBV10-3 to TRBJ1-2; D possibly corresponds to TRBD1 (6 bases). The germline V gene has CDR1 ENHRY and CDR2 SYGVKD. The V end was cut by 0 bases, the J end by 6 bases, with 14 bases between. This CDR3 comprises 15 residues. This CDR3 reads CAISESSRGKNGYTF. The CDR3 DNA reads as TGTGCCATCAGTGAGTCGTCGAGGGGGAAAAATGGCTACACCTTC.

DNA of the CDR3: TGTGCCAGCAGCCCCGACAGGGCGAGGAACACTGAAGCTTTCTTT. Translated: CASSPDRARNTEAFF. V is TRBV27 and J is TRBJ1-1; 7 bases match TRBD1. Germline V gene lookup returns CDR1 MNHEY and CDR2 SMNVEV (reference sequence). Losses at the gene ends were 6 bases for V and 1 base for J; bases not matched to a gene: 8. The CDR3 totals 15 residues.

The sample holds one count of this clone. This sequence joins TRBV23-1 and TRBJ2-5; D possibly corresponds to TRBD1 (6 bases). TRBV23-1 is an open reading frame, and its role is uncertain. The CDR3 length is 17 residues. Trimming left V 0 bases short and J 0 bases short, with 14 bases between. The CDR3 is CASSQSRPGVYQETQYF. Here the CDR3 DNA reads TGCGCCAGCAGTCAATCGCGGCCAGGGGTATACCAAGAGACCCAGTACTTC.

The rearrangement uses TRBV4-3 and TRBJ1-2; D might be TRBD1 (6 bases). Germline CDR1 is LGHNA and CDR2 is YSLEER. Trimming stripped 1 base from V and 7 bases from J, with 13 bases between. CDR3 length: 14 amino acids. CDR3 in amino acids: CASSQGTEMSGYTF. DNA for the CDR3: TGCGCCAGCAGCCAAGGGACAGAGATGAGTGGCTACACCTTC.

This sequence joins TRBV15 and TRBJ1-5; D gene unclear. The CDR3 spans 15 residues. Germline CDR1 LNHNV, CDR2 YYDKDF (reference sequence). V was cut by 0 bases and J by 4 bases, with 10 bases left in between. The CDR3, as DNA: TGTGCCACCAGCAGAGATCGAGCTGCTAATCAGCCCCAGCATTTT. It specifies CATSRDRAANQPQHF.

CDR3: CASSWGTSGYNEQFF. CDR3 bases: TGTGCCAGCAGCTGGGGGACTAGCGGCTACAATGAGCAGTTCTTC. The V gene is TRBV7-2, the J gene TRBJ2-1, with 11 positions matching TRBD2. J was trimmed by 3 bases and V by 4 bases; bases with no gene match: 2. Germline values: CDR1 SGHTA, CDR2 FQGNSA. The CDR3 is 15 residues long.

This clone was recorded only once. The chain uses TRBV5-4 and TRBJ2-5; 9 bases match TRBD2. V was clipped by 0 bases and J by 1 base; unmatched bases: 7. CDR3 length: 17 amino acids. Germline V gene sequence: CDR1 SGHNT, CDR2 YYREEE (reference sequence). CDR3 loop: CASSLGGAGGPQETQYF. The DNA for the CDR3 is TGTGCCAGCAGCTTGGGAGGAGCGGGAGGTCCCCAAGAGACCCAGTACTTC. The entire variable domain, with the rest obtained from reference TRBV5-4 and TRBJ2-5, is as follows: ETGVTQSPTHLIKTRGQQVTLRCSSQSGHNTVSWYQQALGQGPQFIFQYYREEENGRGNFPPRFSGLQFPNYSSELNVNALELDDSALYLCASSLGGAGGPQETQYFGPGTRLLVL.

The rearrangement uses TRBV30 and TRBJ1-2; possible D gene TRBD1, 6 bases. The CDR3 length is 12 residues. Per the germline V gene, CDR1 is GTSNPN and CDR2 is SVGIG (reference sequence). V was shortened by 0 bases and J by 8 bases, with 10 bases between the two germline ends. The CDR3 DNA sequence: TGTGCCTGGAGTGTACAGGGACGGGGCTACACCTTC. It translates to CAWSVQGRGYTF.

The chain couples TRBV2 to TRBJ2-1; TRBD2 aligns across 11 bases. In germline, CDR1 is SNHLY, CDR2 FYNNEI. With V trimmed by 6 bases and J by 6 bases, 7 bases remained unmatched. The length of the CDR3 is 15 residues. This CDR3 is CASRELAGDINEQFF. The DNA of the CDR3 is TGTGCCAGCAGGGAACTAGCGGGAGATATCAATGAGCAGTTCTTC. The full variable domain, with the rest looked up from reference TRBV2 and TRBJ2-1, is EPEVTQTPSHQVTQMGQEVILRCVPISNHLYFYWYRQILGQKVEFLVSFYNNEISEKSEIFDDQFSVERPDGSNFTLKIRSTKLEDSAMYFCASRELAGDINEQFFGPGTRLTVL.

CDR3 loop: CASSILPGGGNTIYF. CDR3 in DNA: TGTGCCAGTAGTATTTTGCCAGGGGGCGGAAACACCATATATTTT. The chain is built from TRBV19 and TRBJ1-3, with 8 positions matching TRBD1. Germline V gene sequence: CDR1 LNHDA, CDR2 SQIVND (reference sequence). Trimming cost V 3 bases and J 4 bases; bases outside gene matches: 5. This CDR3 contains 15 residues.

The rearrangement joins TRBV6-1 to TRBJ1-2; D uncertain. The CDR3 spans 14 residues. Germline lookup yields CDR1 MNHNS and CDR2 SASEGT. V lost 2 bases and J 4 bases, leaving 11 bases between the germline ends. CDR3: CASSENGALYGYTF. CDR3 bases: TGTGCCAGCAGTGAAAACGGAGCTCTCTATGGCTACACCTTC.

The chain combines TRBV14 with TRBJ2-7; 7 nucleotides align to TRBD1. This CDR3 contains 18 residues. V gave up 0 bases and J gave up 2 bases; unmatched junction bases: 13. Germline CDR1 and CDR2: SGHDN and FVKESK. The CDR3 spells CASSQDRVRGTVPYEQYF. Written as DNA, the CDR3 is TGTGCCAGCAGCCAAGATCGGGTAAGGGGGACAGTTCCCTACGAGCAGTACTTC.